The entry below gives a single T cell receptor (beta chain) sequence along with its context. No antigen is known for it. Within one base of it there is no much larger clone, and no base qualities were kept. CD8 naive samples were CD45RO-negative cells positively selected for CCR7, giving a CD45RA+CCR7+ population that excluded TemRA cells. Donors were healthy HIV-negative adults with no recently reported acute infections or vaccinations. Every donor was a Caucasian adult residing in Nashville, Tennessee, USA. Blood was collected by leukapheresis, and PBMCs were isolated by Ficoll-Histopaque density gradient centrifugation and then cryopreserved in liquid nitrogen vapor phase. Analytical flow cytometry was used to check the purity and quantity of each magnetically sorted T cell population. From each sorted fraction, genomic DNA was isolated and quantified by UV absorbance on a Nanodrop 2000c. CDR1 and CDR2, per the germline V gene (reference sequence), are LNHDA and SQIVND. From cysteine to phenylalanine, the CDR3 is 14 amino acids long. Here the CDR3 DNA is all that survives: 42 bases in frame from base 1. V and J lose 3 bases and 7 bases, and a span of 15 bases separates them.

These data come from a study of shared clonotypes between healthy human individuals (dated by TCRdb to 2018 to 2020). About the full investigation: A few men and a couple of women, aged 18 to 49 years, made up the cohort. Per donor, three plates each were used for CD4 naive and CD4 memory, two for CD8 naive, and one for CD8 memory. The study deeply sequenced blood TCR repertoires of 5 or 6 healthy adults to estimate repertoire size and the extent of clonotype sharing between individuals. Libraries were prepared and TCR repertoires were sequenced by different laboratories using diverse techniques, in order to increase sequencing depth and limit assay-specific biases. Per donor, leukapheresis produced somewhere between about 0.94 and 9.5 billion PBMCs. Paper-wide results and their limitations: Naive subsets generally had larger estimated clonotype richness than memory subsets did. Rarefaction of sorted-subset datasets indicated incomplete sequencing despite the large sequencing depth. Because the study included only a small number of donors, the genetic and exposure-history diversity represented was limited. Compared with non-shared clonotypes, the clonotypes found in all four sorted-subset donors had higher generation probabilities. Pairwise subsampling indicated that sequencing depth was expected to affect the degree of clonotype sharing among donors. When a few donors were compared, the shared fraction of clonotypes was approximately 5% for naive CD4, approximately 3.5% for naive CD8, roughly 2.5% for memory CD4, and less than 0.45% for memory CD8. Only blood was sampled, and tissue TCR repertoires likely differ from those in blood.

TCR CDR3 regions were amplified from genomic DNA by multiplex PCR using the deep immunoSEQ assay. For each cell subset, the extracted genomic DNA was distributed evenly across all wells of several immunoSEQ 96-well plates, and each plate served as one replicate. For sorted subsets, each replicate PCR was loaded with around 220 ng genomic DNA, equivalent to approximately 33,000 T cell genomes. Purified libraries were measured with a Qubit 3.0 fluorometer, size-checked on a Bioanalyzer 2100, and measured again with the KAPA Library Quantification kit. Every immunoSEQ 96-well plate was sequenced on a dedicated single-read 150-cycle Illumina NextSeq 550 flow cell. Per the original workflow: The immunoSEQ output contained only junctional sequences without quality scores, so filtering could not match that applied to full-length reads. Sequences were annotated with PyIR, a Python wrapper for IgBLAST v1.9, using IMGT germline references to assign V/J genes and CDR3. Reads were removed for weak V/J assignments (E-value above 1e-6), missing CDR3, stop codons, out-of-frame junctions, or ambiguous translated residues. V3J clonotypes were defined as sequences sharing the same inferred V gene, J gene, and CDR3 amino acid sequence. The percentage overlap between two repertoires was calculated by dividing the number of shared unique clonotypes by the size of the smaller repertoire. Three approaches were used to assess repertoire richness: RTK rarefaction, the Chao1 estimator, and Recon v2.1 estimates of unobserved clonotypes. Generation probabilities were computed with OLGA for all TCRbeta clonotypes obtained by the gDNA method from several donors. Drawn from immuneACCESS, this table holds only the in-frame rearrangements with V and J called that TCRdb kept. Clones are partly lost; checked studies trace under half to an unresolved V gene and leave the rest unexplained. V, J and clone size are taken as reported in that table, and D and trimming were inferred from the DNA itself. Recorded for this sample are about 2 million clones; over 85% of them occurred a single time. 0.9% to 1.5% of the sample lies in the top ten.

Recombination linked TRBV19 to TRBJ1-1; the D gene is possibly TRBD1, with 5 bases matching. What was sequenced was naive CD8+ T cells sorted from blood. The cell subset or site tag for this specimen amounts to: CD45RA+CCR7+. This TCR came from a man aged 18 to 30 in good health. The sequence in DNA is TGTGCCAGTAGTATTTTCGGGGGAAGTAGTGAAGCTTTCTTT. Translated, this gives CASSIFGGSSEAFF.